Here is one T cell receptor (beta chain) with its context. Antigen: not known. Trimming removed 0 bases from V and 9 bases from J, with 12 bases in between. This CDR3 comprises 15 residues. The germline CDR1 and CDR2 sequences are LGHNA and YNFKEQ. This sample is part of a study of CD8+ T cells in alopecia areata. Study-level findings and limits: Lesional scalp, especially alopecia totalis/universalis, showed higher clonality than normal scalp.

Obtained from alopecia areata patients were lesional scalp punch biopsies along with peripheral blood. RNA, once extracted, was reverse transcribed into cDNA for use as the sequencing template. Data came from immunoSEQ multiplex PCR; TCRdb stores just in-frame clones and leaves some out. The table lists 7,500 to 9,500 clones, 55% of them singletons. This chain joins TRBV4-2 and TRBJ1-6; no firm D call. Sequenced here: skin, sampled at week 0. The TCR comes from a human donor with alopecia areata. DNA for the CDR3: TGTGCCAGCAGCCAAGAAAGAGGTGCCGGTTCACCCCTCCACTTT. Translated: CASSQERGAGSPLHF.